This T cell receptor (beta chain) was sequenced for a study of CD8 T cells in ankylosing spondylitis (dated by TCRdb to the late 2010s). Notes on the research overall: The study profiled T cell receptor beta repertoires in healthy donors and ankylosing spondylitis patients to find disease-linked TCR variants. Peripheral blood was sampled, and synovial fluid was also collected from ankylosing spondylitis patients. The full study cohort comprised approximately 23 ankylosing spondylitis patients and 85 to 120 healthy donors. What the study reported, not specific to this receptor: A CD8+ phenotype was shown by the disease-linked clones, which were found at relatively low frequencies in peripheral blood. The disease-linked clones were reported as significantly enriched in matched synovial fluid samples from ankylosing spondylitis patients. Some of the motif variants had been reported before in the synovial fluid and blood of reactive arthritis patients, a finding that suggests common disease-initiation mechanisms. Blood from ankylosing spondylitis patients appeared to be characterized by a TCR beta motif composed of under 10 highly homologous amino acid variants.

This clonotype has at least ten counts. Its cognate antigen has yet to be identified. There are no base qualities to consult, and no much larger clone falls within one base. Taken from cysteine to phenylalanine, the CDR3 has 17 residues. Only CDR3 DNA remains: 51 bases, in frame from the first base. Relative to germline, V is missing 0 bases and J is missing 2 bases, with 9 bases of the junction outside any gene match. CDR1 and CDR2 are read off the germline V gene as SGDLS and YYNGEE. TCRdb lists the instrument as Illumina HiSeq 2500. TCR beta libraries were prepared by quantitative 5'-RACE with molecular barcodes. Per the authors' processing: To identify disease-linked TCR variants, a new computational method was used, one built on a probabilistic model of VDJ rearrangement. TCRdb reprocessing: public reads trimmed at Q25 with fastp, clones called with MiXCR, in-frame beta chains kept. Identical CDR3 protein sequences are pooled into one entry, listed with their most common genes and DNA. The V and J calls shown here were made by TCRdb, not taken from the authors' results. The sample contains about 140,000 distinct CDR3 sequences, about 6.7% of them found a single time. Around an eighth of the sample is held by the ten biggest clonotypes.

The sample taken for sequencing was blood, either unsorted or a sorted T cell fraction (not recorded which). The chain is encoded by TRBV9 joined to TRBJ2-5; 8 bases in between match TRBD2. This clonotype was obtained from a female donor with ankylosing spondylitis or in good health (not recorded which). The CDR3 corresponds to CASSVGVSGDLQETQYF. The bases read TGTGCCAGCAGCGTAGGGGTTAGCGGGGATTTACAAGAGACCCAGTACTTC.